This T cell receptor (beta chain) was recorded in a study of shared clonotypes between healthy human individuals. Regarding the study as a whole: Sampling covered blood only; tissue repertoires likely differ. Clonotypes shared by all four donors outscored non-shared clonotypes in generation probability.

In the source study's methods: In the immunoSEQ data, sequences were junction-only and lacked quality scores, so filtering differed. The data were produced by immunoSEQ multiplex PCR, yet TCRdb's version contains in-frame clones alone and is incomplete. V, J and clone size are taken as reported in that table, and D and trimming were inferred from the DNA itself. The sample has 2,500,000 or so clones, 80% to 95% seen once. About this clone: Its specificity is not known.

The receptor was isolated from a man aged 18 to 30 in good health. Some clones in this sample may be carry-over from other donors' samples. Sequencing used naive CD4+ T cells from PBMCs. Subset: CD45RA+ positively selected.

CDR3 residues: CASSPPVGRATEAFF. The CDR3 DNA is TGTGCCAGCTCACCACCAGTGGGTAGGGCCACTGAAGCTTTCTTT. The chain recombines TRBV18 with TRBJ1-1, with D uncertain. CDR3 size: 15 residues. V gave up 0 bases and J gave up 4 bases, with 12 bases separating them. The germline V gene has CDR1 KGHSH and CDR2 LQKENI.